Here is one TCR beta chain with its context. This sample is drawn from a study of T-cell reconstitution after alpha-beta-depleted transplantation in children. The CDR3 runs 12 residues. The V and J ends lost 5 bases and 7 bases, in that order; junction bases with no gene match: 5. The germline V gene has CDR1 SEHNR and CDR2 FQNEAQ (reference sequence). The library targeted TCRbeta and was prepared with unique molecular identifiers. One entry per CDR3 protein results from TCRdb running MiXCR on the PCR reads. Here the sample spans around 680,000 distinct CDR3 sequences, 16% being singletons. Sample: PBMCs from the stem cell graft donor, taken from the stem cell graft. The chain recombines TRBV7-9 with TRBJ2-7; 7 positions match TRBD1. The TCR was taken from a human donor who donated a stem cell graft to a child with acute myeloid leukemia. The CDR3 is CASSQGVNEQYF. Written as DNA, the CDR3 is TGTGCCAGCAGCCAGGGGGTAAATGAGCAGTACTTC.